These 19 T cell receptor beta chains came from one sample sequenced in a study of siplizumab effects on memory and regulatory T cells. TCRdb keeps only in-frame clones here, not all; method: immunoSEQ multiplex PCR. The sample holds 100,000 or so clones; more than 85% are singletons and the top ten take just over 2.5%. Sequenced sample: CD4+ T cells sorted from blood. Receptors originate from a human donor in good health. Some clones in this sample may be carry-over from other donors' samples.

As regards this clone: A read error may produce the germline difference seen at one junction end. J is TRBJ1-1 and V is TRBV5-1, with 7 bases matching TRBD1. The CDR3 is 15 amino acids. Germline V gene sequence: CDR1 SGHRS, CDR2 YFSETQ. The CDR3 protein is CTSSLGQGGLTEAFF. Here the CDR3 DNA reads TGCACCAGCAGCTTGGGGCAGGGGGGATTGACTGAAGCTTTCTTT.

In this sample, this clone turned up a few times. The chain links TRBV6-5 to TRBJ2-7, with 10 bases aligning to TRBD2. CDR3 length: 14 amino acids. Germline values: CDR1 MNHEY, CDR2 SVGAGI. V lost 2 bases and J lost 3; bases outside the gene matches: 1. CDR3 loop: CASSYRTSGYEQYF. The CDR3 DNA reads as TGTGCCAGCAGTTACAGGACTAGCGGCTACGAGCAGTACTTC.

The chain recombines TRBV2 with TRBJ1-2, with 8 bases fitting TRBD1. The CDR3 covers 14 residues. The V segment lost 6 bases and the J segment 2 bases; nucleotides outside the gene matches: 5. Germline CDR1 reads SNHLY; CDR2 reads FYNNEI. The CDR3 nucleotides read TGTGCCAGCAGGGAGACAGGGGCGAACTATGGCTACACCTTC. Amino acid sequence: CASRETGANYGYTF.

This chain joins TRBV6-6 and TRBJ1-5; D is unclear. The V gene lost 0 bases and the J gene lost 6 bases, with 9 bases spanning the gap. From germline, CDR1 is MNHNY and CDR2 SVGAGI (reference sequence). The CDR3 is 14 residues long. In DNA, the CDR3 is TGTGCCAGCAGTTACTCCACGGAGGGTCAGCCCCAGCATTTT. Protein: CASSYSTEGQPQHF.

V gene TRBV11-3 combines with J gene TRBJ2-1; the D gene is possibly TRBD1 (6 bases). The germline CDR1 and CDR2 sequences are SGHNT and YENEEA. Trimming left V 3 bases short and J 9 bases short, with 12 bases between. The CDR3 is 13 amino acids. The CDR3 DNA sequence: TGTGCCAGCAGCTTTCAGGGGATCGGTGAGCAGTTCTTC. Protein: CASSFQGIGEQFF.

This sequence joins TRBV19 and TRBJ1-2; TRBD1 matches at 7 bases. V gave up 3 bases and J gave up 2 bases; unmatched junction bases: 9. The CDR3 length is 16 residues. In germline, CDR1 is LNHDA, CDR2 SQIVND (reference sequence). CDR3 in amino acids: CASSIQGGKFNYGYTF. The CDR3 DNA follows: TGTGCCAGTAGTATCCAGGGGGGCAAATTCAACTATGGCTACACCTTC.

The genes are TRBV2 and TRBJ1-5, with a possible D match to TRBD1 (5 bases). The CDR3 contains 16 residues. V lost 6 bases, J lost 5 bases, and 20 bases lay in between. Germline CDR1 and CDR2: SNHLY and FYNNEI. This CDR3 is CASRSHVSRGDQPQHF. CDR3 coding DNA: TGTGCCAGCAGATCACACGTATCTCGAGGGGATCAGCCCCAGCATTTT.

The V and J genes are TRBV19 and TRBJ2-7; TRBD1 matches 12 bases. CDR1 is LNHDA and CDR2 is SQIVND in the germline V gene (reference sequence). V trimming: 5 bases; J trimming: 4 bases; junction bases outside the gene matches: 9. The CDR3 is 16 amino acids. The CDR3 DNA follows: TGTGCCAGTAGTCTCCTCCCGGGACAGGGGGCATACGAGCAGTACTTC. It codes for CASSLLPGQGAYEQYF.

The CDR3 DNA reads TGTGCCAGGGGAGATAGACAGGGGTCTACTTTCTTT. This sequence encodes CARGDRQGSTFF. V usage is TRBV19 and J usage is TRBJ1-1, with TRBD1 identical over 8 bases. Germline assignment: CDR1 LNHDA and CDR2 SQIVND (reference sequence). J was trimmed by 12 bases and V by 9 bases; bases with no gene match: 12. CDR3 length: 12 residues.

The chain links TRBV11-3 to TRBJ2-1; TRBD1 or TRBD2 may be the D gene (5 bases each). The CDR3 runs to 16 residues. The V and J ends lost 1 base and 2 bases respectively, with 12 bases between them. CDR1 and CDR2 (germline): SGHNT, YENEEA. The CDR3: CASSLVGAAAYNEQFF. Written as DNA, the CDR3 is TGTGCCAGCAGCTTAGTCGGGGCGGCTGCCTACAATGAGCAGTTCTTC.

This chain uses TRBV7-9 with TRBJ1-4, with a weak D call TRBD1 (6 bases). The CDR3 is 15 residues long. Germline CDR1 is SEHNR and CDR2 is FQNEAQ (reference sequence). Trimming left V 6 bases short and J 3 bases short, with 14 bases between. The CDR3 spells CASRRRGASNEKLFF. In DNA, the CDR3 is TGTGCCAGCAGACGCAGGGGAGCGTCTAATGAAAAACTGTTTTTT.

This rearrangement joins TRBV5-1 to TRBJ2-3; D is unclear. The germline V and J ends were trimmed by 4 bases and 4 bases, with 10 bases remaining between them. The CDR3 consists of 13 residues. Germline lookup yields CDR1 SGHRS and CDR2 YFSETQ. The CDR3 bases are TGCGCCAGCAGCCGCCGTGGGGCAGATACGCAGTATTTT. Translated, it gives CASSRRGADTQYF.

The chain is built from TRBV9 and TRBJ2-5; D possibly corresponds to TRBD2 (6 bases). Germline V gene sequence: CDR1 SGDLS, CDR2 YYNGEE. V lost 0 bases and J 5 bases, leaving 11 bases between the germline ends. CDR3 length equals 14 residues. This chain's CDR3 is CASSVGTSMETQYF. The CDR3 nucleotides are TGTGCCAGCAGCGTAGGAACTAGCATGGAGACCCAGTACTTC.

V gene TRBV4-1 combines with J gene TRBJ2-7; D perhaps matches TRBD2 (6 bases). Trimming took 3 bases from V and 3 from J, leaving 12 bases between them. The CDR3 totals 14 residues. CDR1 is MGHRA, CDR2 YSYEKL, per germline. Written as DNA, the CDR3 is TGCGCCAGCAGCCAGGGAGGACGTGGCTACGAGCAGTACTTC. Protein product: CASSQGGRGYEQYF.

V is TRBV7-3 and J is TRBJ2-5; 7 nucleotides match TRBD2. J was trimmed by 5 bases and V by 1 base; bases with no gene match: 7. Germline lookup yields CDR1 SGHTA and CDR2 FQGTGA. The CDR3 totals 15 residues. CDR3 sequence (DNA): TGTGCCAGCAGCTTAAACGGTGGGAGGGAGGAGACCCAGTACTTC. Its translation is CASSLNGGREETQYF.

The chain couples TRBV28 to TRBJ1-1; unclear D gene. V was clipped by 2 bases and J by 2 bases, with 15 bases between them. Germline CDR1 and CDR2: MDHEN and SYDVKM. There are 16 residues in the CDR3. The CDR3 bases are TGTGCCAGCAGTTTAAGAGTCTTGACATCTAACACTGAAGCTTTCTTT. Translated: CASSLRVLTSNTEAFF.

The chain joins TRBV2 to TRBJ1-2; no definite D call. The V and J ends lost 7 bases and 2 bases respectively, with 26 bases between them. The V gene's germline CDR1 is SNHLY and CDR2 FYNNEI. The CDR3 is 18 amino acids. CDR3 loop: CASTWGLSGPLENYGYTF. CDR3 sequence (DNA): TGTGCCAGCACCTGGGGTTTATCGGGCCCACTAGAAAACTATGGCTACACCTTC.

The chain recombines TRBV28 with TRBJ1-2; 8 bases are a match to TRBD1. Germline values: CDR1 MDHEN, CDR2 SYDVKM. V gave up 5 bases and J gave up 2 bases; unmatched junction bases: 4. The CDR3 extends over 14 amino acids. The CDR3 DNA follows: TGTGCCAGCAGTACGGCAGGGGGCAACTATGGCTACACCTTC. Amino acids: CASSTAGGNYGYTF.

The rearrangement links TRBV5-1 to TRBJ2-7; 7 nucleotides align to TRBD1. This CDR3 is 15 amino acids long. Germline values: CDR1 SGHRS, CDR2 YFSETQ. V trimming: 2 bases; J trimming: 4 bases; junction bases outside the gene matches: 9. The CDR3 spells CASSFSAGGIYEQYF. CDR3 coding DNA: TGCGCCAGCAGCTTCTCGGCAGGGGGAATTTACGAGCAGTACTTC.